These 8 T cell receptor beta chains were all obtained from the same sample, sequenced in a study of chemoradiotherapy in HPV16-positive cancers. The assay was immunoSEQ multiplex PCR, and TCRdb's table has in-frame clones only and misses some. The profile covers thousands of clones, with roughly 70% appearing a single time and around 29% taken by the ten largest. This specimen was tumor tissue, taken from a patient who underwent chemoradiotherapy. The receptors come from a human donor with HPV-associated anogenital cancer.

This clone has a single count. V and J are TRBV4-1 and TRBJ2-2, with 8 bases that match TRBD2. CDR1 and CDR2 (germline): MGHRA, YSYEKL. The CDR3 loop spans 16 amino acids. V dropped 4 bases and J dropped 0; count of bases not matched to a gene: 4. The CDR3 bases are TGCGCCAGCAGCCCTCGACTAGCGCCGAACACCGGGGAGCTGTTTTTT. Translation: CASSPRLAPNTGELFF.

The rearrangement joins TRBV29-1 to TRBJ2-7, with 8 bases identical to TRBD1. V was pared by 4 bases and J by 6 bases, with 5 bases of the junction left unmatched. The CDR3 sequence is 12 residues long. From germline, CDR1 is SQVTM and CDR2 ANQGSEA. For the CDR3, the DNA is TGCAGCGTTGGACAGGGGATGGGCGAGCAGTACTTC. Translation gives CSVGQGMGEQYF.

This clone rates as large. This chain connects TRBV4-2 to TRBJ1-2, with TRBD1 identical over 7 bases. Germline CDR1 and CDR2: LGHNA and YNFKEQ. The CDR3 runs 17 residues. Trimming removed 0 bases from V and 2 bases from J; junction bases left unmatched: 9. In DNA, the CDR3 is TGTGCCAGCAGCCAAGATAGAAGGACAGGTGGAAACTATGGCTACACCTTC. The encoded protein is CASSQDRRTGGNYGYTF.

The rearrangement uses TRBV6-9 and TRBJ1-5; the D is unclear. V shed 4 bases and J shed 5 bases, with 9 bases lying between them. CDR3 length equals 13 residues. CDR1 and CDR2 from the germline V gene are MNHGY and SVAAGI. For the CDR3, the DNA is TGTGCCAGCAGTTCGGTCTTAGATCAGCCCCAGCATTTT. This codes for CASSSVLDQPQHF.

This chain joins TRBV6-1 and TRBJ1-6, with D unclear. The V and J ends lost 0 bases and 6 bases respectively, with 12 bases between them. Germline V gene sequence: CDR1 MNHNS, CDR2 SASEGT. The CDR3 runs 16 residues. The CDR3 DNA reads TGTGCCAGCAGTGAAGCCCTTTCCCTCCTTAATTCACCCCTCCACTTT. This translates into CASSEALSLLNSPLHF.

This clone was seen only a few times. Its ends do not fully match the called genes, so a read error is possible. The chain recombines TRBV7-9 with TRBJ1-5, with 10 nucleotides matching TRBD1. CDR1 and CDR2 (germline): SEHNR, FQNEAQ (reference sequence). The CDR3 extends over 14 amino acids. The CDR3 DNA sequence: TGTGCCAGCAGCTTAGGGTCGGGACAGGGGAGTAAGGATTTT. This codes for CASSLGSGQGSKDF.

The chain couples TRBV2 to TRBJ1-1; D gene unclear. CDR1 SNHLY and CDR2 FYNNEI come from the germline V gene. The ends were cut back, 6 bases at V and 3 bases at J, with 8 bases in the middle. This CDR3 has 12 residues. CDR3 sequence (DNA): TGTGCCAGCAGCTCCAGCTACACTGAAGCTTTCTTT. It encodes CASSSSYTEAFF.

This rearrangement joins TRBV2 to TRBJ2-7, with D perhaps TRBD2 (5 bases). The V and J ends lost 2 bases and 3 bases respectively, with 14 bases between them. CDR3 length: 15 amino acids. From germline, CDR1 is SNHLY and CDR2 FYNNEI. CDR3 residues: CASSETEGINYEQYV. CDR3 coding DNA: TGTGCCAGCAGTGAAACCGAGGGCATCAACTACGAGCAGTACGTC.